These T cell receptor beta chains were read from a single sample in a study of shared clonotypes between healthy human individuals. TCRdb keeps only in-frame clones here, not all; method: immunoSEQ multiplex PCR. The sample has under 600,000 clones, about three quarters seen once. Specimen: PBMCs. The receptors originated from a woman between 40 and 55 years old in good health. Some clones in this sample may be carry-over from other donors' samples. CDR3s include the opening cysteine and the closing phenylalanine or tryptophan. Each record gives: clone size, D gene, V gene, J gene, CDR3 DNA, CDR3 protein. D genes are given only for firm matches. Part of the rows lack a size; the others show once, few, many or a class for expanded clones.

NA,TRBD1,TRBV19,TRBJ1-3,TGTGCCAGCAGTAAGACAGGGGATGCTGGAAACACCATATATTTT,CASSKTGDAGNTIYF
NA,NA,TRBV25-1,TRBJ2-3,TGTGCCAGCAGTGAAGTCCTAGCACATACGCAGTATTTT,CASSEVLAHTQYF
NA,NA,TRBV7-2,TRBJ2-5,TGTGCCAGCAGCTCTCAGTACCAAGAGACCCAGTACTTC,CASSSQYQETQYF
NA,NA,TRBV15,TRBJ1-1,TGTGCCACCAGCGGGTCACTGGACAGCCTCTTTGGAGCTTTCTTT,CATSGSLDSLFGAFF
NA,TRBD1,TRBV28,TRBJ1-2,TGTGCCAGCAGCTCGGGACAGGGCCAATATGGCTACGCCTTC,CASSSGQGQYGYAF
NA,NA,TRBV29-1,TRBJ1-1,TGCAGCGTTGTCCAGAATACAGGGAACACTGAAGCTTTCTTT,CSVVQNTGNTEAFF
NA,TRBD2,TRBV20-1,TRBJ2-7,TGCAGTGCTAGAGCTACACCCGGGAGGCACTTC,CSARATPGRHF
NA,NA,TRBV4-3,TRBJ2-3,TGCGCCAGCAGCCAGGACCCCTCTCAAGAGGTAGATACGCAGTATTTT,CASSQDPSQEVDTQYF
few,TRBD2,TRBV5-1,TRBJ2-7,TGCGCCAGCAGCTTGAGAGCGGGAGGGAGGCCCTACGAGCAGTACTTC,CASSLRAGGRPYEQYF
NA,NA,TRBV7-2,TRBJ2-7,TGTGCCAGCAGCTGGGCGACCTACGAGCAGTACTTC,CASSWATYEQYF
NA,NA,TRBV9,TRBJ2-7,TGTGCCAGCAGCGGGACGGACGTCTACGAGCAGTACTTC,CASSGTDVYEQYF
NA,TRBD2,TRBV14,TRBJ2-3,TGTGCCAGCAGCCCTCCTAGCGGGAGGGCCGGTGATACGCAGTATTTT,CASSPPSGRAGDTQYF
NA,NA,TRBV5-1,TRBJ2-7,TGCGCCAGCAGCACCGACCGGTACGAGCAGTACTTC,CASSTDRYEQYF
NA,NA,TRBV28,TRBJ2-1,TGTGCCAGCAAGGGCTATTCTTACAATGAGCAGTTCTTC,CASKGYSYNEQFF
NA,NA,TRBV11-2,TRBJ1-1,TGTGCCAGCAGCTTAGCACTTCAGGGAGAAGCTTTCTTT,CASSLALQGEAFF
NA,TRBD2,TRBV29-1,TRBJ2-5,TGCAGCGTTGATTCGGGACTAGCAGAGACCCAGTACTTC,CSVDSGLAETQYF
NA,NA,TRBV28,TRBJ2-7,TGTGCCACCCTTTACGGGGGAGCGACCTACGAGCAGTACTTC,CATLYGGATYEQYF